This T cell receptor (beta chain) derives from a study of breast tumors, draining lymph nodes, adjacent tissues. Study-level points and caveats: The data were judged consistent with most tumor T cells coming from lymph node and expanding in tumor. Tumors had less TCR diversity than lymph nodes, more than nontumor tissue. Tumor T cell lymph node origin was a supported hypothesis, not proven.

TCRdb itself ran the multiplex PCR reads through MiXCR, one entry per CDR3 protein. The sample lists roughly 220,000 distinct CDR3 sequences, approximately 36% seen once, with under 4.5% in the top ten. Breast cancer patients provided tissue from their axillary draining lymph nodes. The CDR3 has 15 amino acids. CDR1 SSHAT and CDR2 FNYEAQ come from the germline V gene (reference sequence). This clonotype was seen at least ten times. The antigen is not known. At one end, the junction sequence differs from germline, possibly due to a read error. This chain links TRBV7-7 with TRBJ2-1; maybe TRBD2 (5 bases). Material for sequencing was axillary lymph node tissue. The sequence was obtained from a female donor with breast cancer. Some clones in this sample may be carry-over from other donors' samples. The CDR3 spells CASSLAMDGDNEQFF. The CDR3 DNA reads as TGTGCTAGCAGCTTAGCGATGGACGGCGACAATGAGCAGTTCTTC.